The rows below give T cell receptor beta chains drawn from one sample of a study of cytomegalovirus exposure and HLA in healthy donors. Some clones are missing from TCRdb's copy, which holds only in-frame ones; the method was immunoSEQ multiplex PCR. The sample holds about 160,000 clones, about 80% seen once. The source material was PBMCs. These receptors were obtained from a woman between 35 and 50 years old in good health and CMV-seronegative. Each CDR3 is given with its conserved first and last residue. D genes are given only for firm matches.

TRBJ2-3,.,TRBV5-6,CASSAGFVADTQYF
TRBJ2-3,TRBD2,TRBV6-4,CASSETGGGTDTQYF
TRBJ1-1,.,TRBV28,CASPPRGGGEAFF
TRBJ2-5,.,TRBV18,CASSNGYDARETQYF
TRBJ1-5,TRBD1,TRBV19,CASNRGPDLNQPQHF
TRBJ2-7,TRBD1,TRBV28,CASSDQGAKAYEQYF
TRBJ2-5,.,TRBV2,CASTVREETQYF
TRBJ2-6,TRBD1,TRBV29-1,CSVATGGPGANVLTF
TRBJ2-2,TRBD1,TRBV28,CASRSGGTGELFF
TRBJ1-5,.,TRBV6-6,CASSPGLPGDQPQHF
TRBJ2-7,TRBD1,TRBV5-6,CASSSTDRGRAYEQYF
TRBJ2-7,.,TRBV28,CASRSPDSYEQYF
TRBJ2-6,.,TRBV11-3,CASSGSGQRNSGANVLTF
TRBJ2-3,.,TRBV2,CASKNTETDTQYF
TRBJ2-1,.,TRBV7-8,CASSPSGQTIYNEQFF
TRBJ1-5,TRBD1,TRBV6-1,CASSEIPLQGNQPQHF
TRBJ1-1,.,TRBV18,CASSLPRVYDTEAFF
TRBJ2-3,.,TRBV9,CASSVDPSRGDTQYF
TRBJ2-1,.,TRBV1,CTSKGLAGGGAHNEQFF
TRBJ2-2,.,TRBV7-6,CASSLGMDRNTGELFF
TRBJ1-1,TRBD1,TRBV5-1,CASSWTGGEAFF
TRBJ2-3,TRBD2,TRBV7-3,CASSSPGTSGENTQYF
TRBJ1-2,.,TRBV2,CASSVEGRATSYGYTF
TRBJ1-1,.,TRBV4-2,CASSLEAGGAFF
TRBJ1-1,.,TRBV9,CASSVGGWSEAFF
TRBJ1-5,.,TRBV2,CASSVGREANQPQHF
TRBJ2-2,.,TRBV7-2,CASSLMERGELFF
TRBJ1-1,TRBD1,TRBV5-1,CASSFQGDTEAFF
TRBJ2-1,TRBD2,TRBV7-9,CASSLGFTSGIYNEQFF
TRBJ2-2,.,TRBV5-1,CASSLPGTPGNTGELFF
TRBJ1-2,TRBD1,TRBV5-8,CASSFFSGTENYGYTF
TRBJ2-1,.,TRBV5-1,CASSLEVQRYNEQFF
TRBJ2-1,TRBD2,TRBV5-4,CASRIVGLAGHNEQFF
TRBJ2-7,TRBD1,TRBV19,CASQPATGSYEQYF
TRBJ2-1,.,TRBV7-9,CASSLATALAEQFF
TRBJ2-7,.,TRBV6-1,CASSGGIGTYEQYF
TRBJ2-2,.,TRBV5-1,CASRTRVNTGELFF
TRBJ2-7,TRBD1,TRBV6-6,CASNQQGDFGEQYF
TRBJ1-1,.,TRBV7-2,CASSFRGAGLSRTEAFF
TRBJ1-2,.,TRBV27,CASSLKGNRDGYTF
TRBJ2-7,.,TRBV28,CASSGTGGYEQYF
TRBJ1-1,.,TRBV5-1,CASSLAGEDGTEAFF
TRBJ2-1,TRBD2,TRBV30,CAQTSGRNEQFF
TRBJ2-7,.,TRBV10-1,CASSAPPDYRYEQYF
TRBJ2-3,.,TRBV19,CASIPRVGGGRMVPDTQYF
TRBJ2-2,TRBD2,TRBV10-3,CAISDLGTSETGELFF
TRBJ1-3,.,TRBV15,CATSGPSSGNTIYF
TRBJ2-7,.,TRBV6-1,CASSDRGIVNEQYF